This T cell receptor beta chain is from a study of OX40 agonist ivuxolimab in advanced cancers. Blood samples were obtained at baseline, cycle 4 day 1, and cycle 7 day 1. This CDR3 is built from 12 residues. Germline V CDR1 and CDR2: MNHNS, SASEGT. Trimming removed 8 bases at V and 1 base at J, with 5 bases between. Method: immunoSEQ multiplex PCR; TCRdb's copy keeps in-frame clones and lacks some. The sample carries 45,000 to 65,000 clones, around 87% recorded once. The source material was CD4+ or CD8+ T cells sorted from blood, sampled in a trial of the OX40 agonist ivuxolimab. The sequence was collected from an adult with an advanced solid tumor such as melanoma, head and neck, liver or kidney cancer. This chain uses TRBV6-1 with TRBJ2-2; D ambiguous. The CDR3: CASDVNTGELFF. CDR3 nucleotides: TGTGCCAGCGATGTGAACACCGGGGAGCTGTTTTTT.